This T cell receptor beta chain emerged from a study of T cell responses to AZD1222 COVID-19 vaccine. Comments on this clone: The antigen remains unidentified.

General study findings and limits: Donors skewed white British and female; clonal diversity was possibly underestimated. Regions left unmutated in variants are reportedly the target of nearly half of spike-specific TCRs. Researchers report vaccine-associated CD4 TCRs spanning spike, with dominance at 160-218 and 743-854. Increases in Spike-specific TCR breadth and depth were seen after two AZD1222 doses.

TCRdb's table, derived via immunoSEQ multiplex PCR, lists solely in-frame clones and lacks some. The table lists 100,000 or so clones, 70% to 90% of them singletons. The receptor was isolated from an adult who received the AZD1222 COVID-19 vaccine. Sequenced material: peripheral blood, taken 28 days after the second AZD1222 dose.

The CDR3 region has the DNA TGTGCCACCAGCAGAGATCCCCAGGGGCTGGGCACCGAAAAACTGTTTTTT. This translates into CATSRDPQGLGTEKLFF. The chain is built from TRBV15 and TRBJ1-4; weak D call: TRBD1 (6 bases). Germline V CDR1 and CDR2: LNHNV, YYDKDF (reference sequence). The CDR3 consists of 17 residues. The V gene lost 0 bases and the J gene lost 8 bases, with 19 bases spanning the gap.